Here is one T cell receptor (beta chain) with its context. Its antigen is still unknown. These data are taken from a study of CD8+ T cells in alopecia areata. Study outcomes and limitations: Whereas mice showed it more clearly, TCR sharing across patients was murkier, possibly because of HLA. Resident alphabeta T cells of normal skin are also sequenced in scalp samples. Among the top 100, expanded CD8+ clones, as well as scalp clonality, were significantly decreased by tofacitinib.

Extraction of RNA preceded its reverse transcription into cDNA, which served as the sequencing template. TCRdb's copy holds only in-frame clones and misses some; the assay was immunoSEQ multiplex PCR. This sample has roughly 100,000 clones, with about nine tenths found just once. Treatment: oral pan-JAK inhibitor, 5-10 mg twice daily. Germline V gene sequence: CDR1 SQVTM, CDR2 ANQGSEA. The CDR3 extends over 11 amino acids. Trimming removed 3 bases from V and 1 base from J, with 3 bases in between. The source of this sequence is a human donor with alopecia areata. Sequencing used CD8+ T cells sorted from blood, obtained between weeks 30 and 35, from a patient treated with tofacitinib. This chain joins TRBV29-1 and TRBJ1-1; D is unresolved. CDR3 in amino acids: CSVDANTEAFF. The CDR3 nucleotides are TGCAGCGTTGACGCGAACACTGAAGCTTTCTTT.